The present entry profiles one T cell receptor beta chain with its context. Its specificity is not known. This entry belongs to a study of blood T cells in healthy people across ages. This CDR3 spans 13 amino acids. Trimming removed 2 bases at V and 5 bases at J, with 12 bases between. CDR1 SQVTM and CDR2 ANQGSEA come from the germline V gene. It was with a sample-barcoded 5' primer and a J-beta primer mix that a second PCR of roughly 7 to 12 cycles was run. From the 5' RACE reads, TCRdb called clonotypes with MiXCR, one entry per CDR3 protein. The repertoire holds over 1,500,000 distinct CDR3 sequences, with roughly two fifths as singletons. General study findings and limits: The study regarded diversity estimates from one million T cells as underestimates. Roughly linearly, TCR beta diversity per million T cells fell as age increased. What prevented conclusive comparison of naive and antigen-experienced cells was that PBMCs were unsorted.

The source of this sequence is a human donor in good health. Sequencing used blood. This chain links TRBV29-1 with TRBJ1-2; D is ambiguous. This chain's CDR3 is CSVEIPGLYGYTF. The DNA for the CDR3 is TGCAGCGTTGAAATTCCTGGGTTGTATGGCTACACCTTC. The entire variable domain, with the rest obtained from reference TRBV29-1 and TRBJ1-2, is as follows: SAVISQKPSRDICQRGTSLTIQCQVDSQVTMMFWYRQQPGQSLTLIATANQGSEATYESGFVIDKFPISRPNLTFSTLTVSNMSPEDSSIYLCSVEIPGLYGYTFGSGTRLTVV.